These T cell receptor beta chains were read from a single sample in a study of blood T cell repertoires in COVID-19. TCRdb's copy holds only in-frame clones and misses some; the assay was immunoSEQ multiplex PCR. The sample has roughly 140,000 clones, approximately 83% seen once. The material sequenced was peripheral blood. The receptor set was obtained from a woman aged 55-75 years with COVID-19, enrolled during active disease. Each CDR3 is given with its conserved first and last residue. Each record gives: CDR3 length, J gene, V gene, CDR3 protein.

len: 14
j_gene: TRBJ1-1
v_gene: TRBV5-5
CDR3aa: CASSLIALNTEAFF

len: 15
j_gene: TRBJ2-7
v_gene: TRBV2
CDR3aa: CASNEQGLGSYEQYF

len: 14
j_gene: TRBJ1-2
v_gene: TRBV7-9
CDR3aa: CASSTGTGLSGYTF

len: 13
j_gene: TRBJ1-5
v_gene: TRBV24-1
CDR3aa: CATSPGLWQPQHF

len: 16
j_gene: TRBJ1-1
v_gene: TRBV9
CDR3aa: CASSPGTAPGYTEAFF

len: 15
j_gene: TRBJ1-5
v_gene: TRBV2
CDR3aa: CASTSDRVSNQPQHF

len: 18
j_gene: TRBJ2-2
v_gene: TRBV4-1
CDR3aa: CASSPAALAGGPVGELFF

len: 15
j_gene: TRBJ1-2
v_gene: TRBV5-4
CDR3aa: CATRPTRDSFYGYTF

len: 15
j_gene: TRBJ1-1
v_gene: TRBV4-1
CDR3aa: CASSQEWQGWGEAFF

len: 14
j_gene: TRBJ1-4
v_gene: TRBV19
CDR3aa: CASRDRGPNEKLFF

len: 15
j_gene: TRBJ2-7
v_gene: TRBV19
CDR3aa: CASRNPTGGSYEQYF

len: 15
j_gene: TRBJ1-2
v_gene: TRBV19
CDR3aa: CASSIRGSEFYGYTF

len: 16
j_gene: TRBJ2-7
v_gene: TRBV6-5
CDR3aa: CASSFARTSGGYEQYF

len: 12
j_gene: TRBJ1-5
v_gene: TRBV7-9
CDR3aa: CASSAEGQPQHF

len: 17
j_gene: TRBJ2-2
v_gene: TRBV6-6
CDR3aa: CASSRSSGGGTPGELFF

len: 14
j_gene: TRBJ2-1
v_gene: TRBV2
CDR3aa: CASSERGGLNEQFF

len: 15
j_gene: TRBJ1-2
v_gene: TRBV7-2
CDR3aa: CASRSTGSHLRGYTF

len: 15
j_gene: TRBJ2-2
v_gene: TRBV30
CDR3aa: CAWNPWGGGTGELFF

len: 16
j_gene: TRBJ1-2
v_gene: TRBV5-5
CDR3aa: CASSLAGTGANYGYTF

len: 16
j_gene: TRBJ2-2
v_gene: TRBV6-5
CDR3aa: CASSYLGQGYTGELFF

len: 17
j_gene: TRBJ2-3
v_gene: TRBV5-5
CDR3aa: CASSGLVPSGETDTQYF

len: 14
j_gene: TRBJ2-7
v_gene: TRBV13
CDR3aa: CASSVAGSTYEQYF

len: 15
j_gene: TRBJ1-1
v_gene: TRBV18
CDR3aa: CASSPRAGQSTEAFF

len: 11
j_gene: TRBJ1-1
v_gene: TRBV19
CDR3aa: CASSVNTEAFF

len: 14
j_gene: TRBJ2-7
v_gene: TRBV19
CDR3aa: CASSMGQGAYEQYF

len: 17
j_gene: TRBJ2-2
v_gene: TRBV5-4
CDR3aa: CASSPPGGGFVTGELFF

len: 15
j_gene: TRBJ1-1
v_gene: TRBV28
CDR3aa: CASTTDGTGNTEAFF

len: 16
j_gene: TRBJ2-2
v_gene: TRBV7-2
CDR3aa: CASSLAILAETGELFF

len: 16
j_gene: TRBJ2-3
v_gene: TRBV5-4
CDR3aa: CASSLTLRTSTDTQYF

len: 15
j_gene: TRBJ1-3
v_gene: TRBV19
CDR3aa: CASTGDRATGNTIYF

len: 14
j_gene: TRBJ2-3
v_gene: TRBV5-6
CDR3aa: CASSPTSGGDTQYF

len: 16
j_gene: TRBJ1-2
v_gene: TRBV10-2
CDR3aa: CASSEFGVLENYGYTF

len: 12
j_gene: TRBJ2-3
v_gene: TRBV7-9
CDR3aa: CASSFTGDTQYF

len: 15
j_gene: TRBJ1-6
v_gene: TRBV7-3
CDR3aa: CASSLTEGLHSPLHF

len: 13
j_gene: TRBJ1-2
v_gene: TRBV6-5
CDR3aa: CASSSPGYDGYTF

len: 17
j_gene: TRBJ2-1
v_gene: TRBV9
CDR3aa: CASSDRPREGSYNEQFF

len: 16
j_gene: TRBJ2-3
v_gene: TRBV11-3
CDR3aa: CASSSRTSGGTDTQYF

len: 13
j_gene: TRBJ1-5
v_gene: TRBV12-3/TRBV12-4
CDR3aa: CASRDREGWPQHF

len: 18
j_gene: TRBJ1-6
v_gene: TRBV5-4
CDR3aa: CASSLDFGTGDDNSPLHF

len: 15
j_gene: TRBJ1-5
v_gene: TRBV29-1
CDR3aa: CSVASGTGGDQPQHF

len: 15
j_gene: TRBJ1-2
v_gene: TRBV7-2
CDR3aa: CASSSRTGLNYGYTF

len: 13
j_gene: TRBJ2-5
v_gene: TRBV6-1
CDR3aa: CASSDLATETQYF

len: 12
j_gene: TRBJ2-7
v_gene: TRBV20-1
CDR3aa: CSASSGGYEQYF

len: 14
j_gene: TRBJ2-5
v_gene: TRBV3-1/TRBV3-2
CDR3aa: CASTTGQSQETQYF

len: 17
j_gene: TRBJ1-1
v_gene: TRBV10-3
CDR3aa: CAISGNVGLVTNTEAFF

len: 14
j_gene: TRBJ2-7
v_gene: TRBV7-2
CDR3aa: CASSQGLKSYEQYF

len: 13
j_gene: TRBJ1-3
v_gene: TRBV6-5
CDR3aa: CASAVDSGNTIYF

len: 16
j_gene: TRBJ1-3
v_gene: TRBV3-1/TRBV3-2
CDR3aa: CASSQAGIPSGNTIYF

len: 16
j_gene: TRBJ2-7
v_gene: TRBV7-8
CDR3aa: CASSPRGSGTSYEQYF

len: 13
j_gene: TRBJ2-3
v_gene: TRBV5-4
CDR3aa: CASSFTATDTQYF

len: 12
j_gene: TRBJ1-2
v_gene: TRBV9
CDR3aa: CASSRGGDGYTF

len: 12
j_gene: TRBJ1-1
v_gene: TRBV10-1
CDR3aa: CASSEGPAEAFF

len: 15
j_gene: TRBJ1-6
v_gene: TRBV4-1
CDR3aa: CASSLSGTGQSPLHF

len: 15
j_gene: TRBJ1-1
v_gene: TRBV2
CDR3aa: CASTTRDRVGTEAFF

len: 16
j_gene: TRBJ2-3
v_gene: TRBV19
CDR3aa: CASKSGLAAYTDTQYF

len: 15
j_gene: TRBJ1-1
v_gene: TRBV19
CDR3aa: CASKGGFRADTEAFF

len: 14
j_gene: TRBJ2-7
v_gene: TRBV29-1
CDR3aa: CSVEGDRGPYEQYF

len: 14
j_gene: TRBJ1-3
v_gene: TRBV28
CDR3aa: CASSLIFGGNTIYF

len: 15
j_gene: TRBJ1-6
v_gene: TRBV4-1
CDR3aa: CASSQDLGQGSPLHF

len: 15
j_gene: TRBJ2-7
v_gene: TRBV6-4
CDR3aa: CASSERPGQYYEQYF